The clone carrying this T cell receptor (beta chain) was counted a few times. No antigen is known for it. J lost 5 bases, V lost 6 bases, and 11 bases had no gene match. The germline V gene encodes CDR1 MGHDK and CDR2 SYGVNS. The length of the CDR3 is 16 residues. These data originate in a study of blood T cells in healthy people across ages. Whole-study results and caveats: More naive CD4+ cells and higher diversity marked long-lived donors relative to aged donors. Naive T cell percentage by flow cytometry tracked strongly with beta diversity.

Combining a sample-barcoded 5' primer with a J-beta primer mix, a second PCR ran for roughly 7 to 11 cycles. CDR3-containing paired-end reads numbering at least 2.5 million came from each sample. TCRdb reanalysed the 5' RACE reads using MiXCR and keeps one entry per CDR3 protein. The repertoire has hundreds of thousands of distinct CDR3 sequences, about three fifths of them found once; the top ten carry about 20%. The rearrangement uses TRBV25-1 and TRBJ2-1; 9 positions agree with TRBD2. The sequence was collected from a man aged 30-40 years in good health. Sample: blood. DNA for the CDR3: TGTGCCAGCAGCGGGGCCGGGACTAGCCGAAACAATGAGCAGTTCTTC. Its translation is CASSGAGTSRNNEQFF.